The next 15 T cell receptor beta chains were all read from a single sample in a study of T cell responses to AZD1222 COVID-19 vaccine. The table came from immunoSEQ multiplex PCR; TCRdb's copy has only in-frame clones and leaves some out. The sample includes roughly 150,000 clones, approximately 90% of them seen just once. This specimen consisted of peripheral blood, obtained on day 0 of AZD1222 vaccination. Source of these receptors: an adult in good health.

The rearrangement links TRBV2 to TRBJ1-3; D not resolved. V was trimmed by 8 bases and J by 7 bases, leaving 9 bases between them. The length of the CDR3 is 11 residues. Per the germline V gene, CDR1 is SNHLY and CDR2 is FYNNEI. The CDR3 loop is CASARGNTIYF. The DNA of the CDR3 is TGTGCCAGCGCCCGAGGGAACACCATATATTTT.

This chain uses TRBV5-4 with TRBJ2-7; D is unclear. Germline V CDR1 and CDR2: SGHNT, YYREEE (reference sequence). Trimming shortened V by 3 bases and J by 7 bases, and 23 bases separated the two germline ends. This CDR3 is built from 16 residues. The CDR3 sequence: CASSSPTLGPTNEQYF. As DNA, the CDR3 is TGTGCCAGCAGCTCGCCTACCCTGGGCCCTACGAATGAGCAGTACTTC.

The chain employs TRBV2 and TRBJ1-1; D unclear. Germline CDR1 SNHLY, CDR2 FYNNEI. CDR3 length equals 13 residues. Trimming stripped 2 bases from V and 4 bases from J, with 8 bases between. The CDR3 nucleotides are TGTGCCAGCAGTGAAAGTGGGTCCACTGAAGCTTTCTTT. Protein product: CASSESGSTEAFF.

This clone was picked up one time. This chain links TRBV7-3 with TRBJ2-3, with 11 bases aligning to TRBD2. The germline CDR1 and CDR2 sequences are SGHTA and FQGTGA. Trimming took 5 bases from V and 10 from J; bases not matched to a gene: 2. This CDR3 spans 12 amino acids. CDR3: CASSELAGAQYF. The CDR3 region has the DNA TGTGCCAGCAGCGAACTAGCGGGAGCGCAGTATTTT.

V gene TRBV7-9 combines with J gene TRBJ1-4; TRBD1 is a possible D gene (6 bases). The germline gives CDR1 SEHNR, CDR2 FQNEAQ (reference sequence). Between the trimmed V and J ends, which lost 4 bases and 6 bases, there was a span of 18 bases. The CDR3 has 16 residues. CDR3 sequence (DNA): TGTGCCAGCAGCTCTTACCGGGACATACGTCATGAAAAACTGTTTTTT. Translation gives CASSSYRDIRHEKLFF.

The chain couples TRBV5-6 to TRBJ1-2, with D possibly being TRBD1 (5 bases). Trimming cost V 4 bases and J 0 bases, with 13 bases left between them. The CDR3 runs to 15 residues. Germline CDR1 SGHDT, CDR2 YYEEEE. CDR3 protein: CASSPGTATNYGYTF. The CDR3 nucleotides are TGTGCCAGCAGCCCTGGGACGGCCACTAACTATGGCTACACCTTC.

This chain connects TRBV7-9 to TRBJ2-7, with 7 bases lining up with TRBD1. Germline trimming cut 5 bases from V and 3 bases from J; bases unmatched to any gene: 10. CDR1 and CDR2 (germline): SEHNR, FQNEAQ (reference sequence). The CDR3 runs 15 residues. The CDR3, as DNA: TGTGCCAGCAGCGTGGGACAGACCTTAGTCTACGAGCAGTACTTC. Its translation: CASSVGQTLVYEQYF.

J is TRBJ2-3 and V is TRBV18; possibly TRBD2 for D (6 bases). Germline V lookup: CDR1 KGHSH, CDR2 LQKENI. This CDR3 contains 13 residues. The germline V and J ends were trimmed by 2 bases and 3 bases, with 6 bases remaining between them. This CDR3 reads CASSPAGTDTQYF. Here the CDR3 DNA reads TGTGCCAGCTCACCAGCGGGGACAGATACGCAGTATTTT.

The chain uses TRBV28 and TRBJ1-5, with 8 bases that match TRBD1. J was trimmed by 7 bases and V by 7 bases; bases with no gene match: 6. This CDR3 is built from 13 residues. Germline-derived CDR1 and CDR2 are MDHEN and SYDVKM. CDR3 region: CASTLQGGQPQHF. CDR3 nucleotide sequence: TGTGCCAGCACCCTACAGGGGGGACAGCCCCAGCATTTT.

This clone was seen once. The chain carries TRBV28 and TRBJ2-7; D may be TRBD1 (7 bases). Deletions cut 4 bases from V and 3 bases from J, with 13 bases between. CDR3 size: 14 residues. In germline, CDR1 is MDHEN, CDR2 SYDVKM. The CDR3 is CASSSTGRNYEQYF. The CDR3 bases are TGTGCCAGCAGTTCGACAGGGAGGAACTACGAGCAGTACTTC.

The CDR3 is CASSSSGAGGSEQFF. The CDR3 bases are TGTGCCAGCAGCTCTTCGGGAGCGGGAGGGAGTGAGCAGTTCTTC. The chain recombines TRBV6-5 with TRBJ2-1; 10 bases are a match to TRBD2. The trim removed 6 bases at V and 9 bases at J, leaving 11 bases unmatched. The CDR3 contains 15 residues. Germline CDR1 MNHEY, CDR2 SVGAGI.

V usage is TRBV11-2 and J usage is TRBJ1-4; no clear D. Trimming cost V 4 bases and J 2 bases, with 11 bases left between them. CDR3 length: 15 amino acids. Germline CDR1 and CDR2: SGHAT and FQNNGV. CDR3 bases: TGTGCCAGCAGCTCGCCCGTTAGCACTAATGAAAAACTGTTTTTT. Translation: CASSSPVSTNEKLFF.

This clone was counted a single time. The gene calls are TRBV5-1 and TRBJ1-2, with 9 bases identical to TRBD1. The CDR3 covers 14 residues. Germline lookup yields CDR1 SGHRS and CDR2 YFSETQ. After removal of 4 bases from V and 12 bases from J, the junction contained 13 bases not matched to a gene. CDR3 coding DNA: TGCGCCAGCAGCCCCGGGACAGGGCTCCCCCCACACACCTTC. This codes for CASSPGTGLPPHTF.

The gene calls are TRBV5-1 and TRBJ2-7, with TRBD1 identical over 7 bases. The CDR3 extends over 14 amino acids. CDR1 and CDR2 (germline): SGHRS, YFSETQ. The V gene end was trimmed by 4 bases and the J gene end by 3 bases; junction bases not matched to a gene: 7. Here the CDR3 DNA reads TGCGCCAGCAGCCCTACAGGGGCTAGCTACGAGCAGTACTTC. Residues: CASSPTGASYEQYF.

The chain carries TRBV5-1 and TRBJ2-1; perhaps TRBD1 as D (6 bases). With 4 bases removed from V and 8 bases from J, the gap between germline ends came to 10 bases. The CDR3 has 12 residues. Per germline, CDR1 SGHRS and CDR2 YFSETQ. For the CDR3, the DNA is TGCGCCAGCAGCCAACAGGGCTATGAGCAGTTCTTC. It specifies CASSQQGYEQFF.